Listed below are T cell receptor beta chains from one sample, sequenced in a study of cytomegalovirus exposure and HLA in healthy donors. Generated by immunoSEQ multiplex PCR, the TCRdb table keeps only in-frame clones and is missing some. The sample includes about 180,000 clones, 70% to 85% of them seen just once. The sequenced material came from PBMCs. The source is a girl under 10 years old in good health and CMV-seropositive. CDR3s include the opening cysteine and the closing phenylalanine or tryptophan. D genes are given only for firm matches. The size of a clone is reported for some rows only, either as once, few or many, or as a class for expanded clones.

V	D	size	J	DNA	CDR3
TRBV11-2	TRBD1	-	TRBJ2-7	TGTGCCAGCAGCCACCCGGGACAGGGGGTCATATACGAGCAGTACTTC	CASSHPGQGVIYEQYF
TRBV6-6	TRBD1	few	TRBJ2-7	TGTGCCAGCAGCTGGACAGGGTACAACGAGCAGTACTTC	CASSWTGYNEQYF
TRBV7-2	-	-	TRBJ2-4	TGTGCCAGCAGCTTAGTCGAGCGGAGGGACATTCAGTACTTC	CASSLVERRDIQYF
TRBV5-4	-	-	TRBJ2-4	TGTGCCAGCAGTTATGCCTCTAGCGCCACAGGGGTCCTAGCCAAAAACATTCAGTACTTC	CASSYASSATGVLAKNIQYF
TRBV7-8	-	-	TRBJ1-6	TGTGCCAGCAGCTTAGGGGGGCTTAATTCACCCCTCCACTTT	CASSLGGLNSPLHF
TRBV11-2	TRBD2	-	TRBJ2-1	TGTGCCAGCAGCCCCCTCGGGGGTGGGGGGGTCAATGAGCAGTTCTTC	CASSPLGGGGVNEQFF
TRBV4-1	TRBD1	few	TRBJ1-5	TGCGCCAGCAGCCGAGCACTCGGGGACAGGTCGCAGCCCCAGCATTTT	CASSRALGDRSQPQHF
TRBV7-3	-	-	TRBJ2-1	TGTGCCAGCAGCTTAGACTCGAGCTCCTACAATGAGCAGTTCTTC	CASSLDSSSYNEQFF
TRBV27	TRBD1	-	TRBJ1-2	TGTGCCAGCAGTGGCACAGGGGCGAGCTATGGCTACACCTTC	CASSGTGASYGYTF
TRBV6-5	TRBD1	-	TRBJ2-7	TGTGCCAGCAGTTACCACAGGGGCCTTACCTACGAGCAGTACTTC	CASSYHRGLTYEQYF
TRBV5-1	TRBD2	-	TRBJ2-1	TGCGCCAGCAGCGGGGGACTAGCGGGAGGAGCCTACAATGAGCAGTTCTTC	CASSGGLAGGAYNEQFF
TRBV28	TRBD1	once	TRBJ2-7	TGTGCCAGCAGTACTTACAGGGGGCAAAGCTCCTACGAGCAGTACTTC	CASSTYRGQSSYEQYF
TRBV5-6	-	few	TRBJ1-6	TGTGCCAGCAGCTTGCAGGGAAATAATTCACCCCTCCACTTT	CASSLQGNNSPLHF
TRBV5-1	-	-	TRBJ2-3	TGCGCCAGCCGGCGGGGTAGCACAGATACGCAGTATTTT	CASRRGSTDTQYF
TRBV27	TRBD2	-	TRBJ2-5	TGTGCCAGCAGCGATACTAGCGGCTCCTTGACCCAGTACTTC	CASSDTSGSLTQYF
TRBV19	-	-	TRBJ1-1	TGTGCCAGTCACATGAACACTGAAGCTTTCTTT	CASHMNTEAFF
TRBV5-1	TRBD1	-	TRBJ2-1	TGCGCCAGCAGCTTATTGGGACAGGGTAGTGTCAATGAGCAGTTCTTC	CASSLLGQGSVNEQFF
TRBV19	TRBD1	-	TRBJ2-7	TGTGCCAGTAGTCCGACGACAGGGAGAGTTTGCGAGCAGTACTTC	CASSPTTGRVCEQYF
TRBV5-4	TRBD2	-	TRBJ2-1	TGTGCCAGCAAAGATCGGGGGGGCGATATTCATGAGCAGTTCTTC	CASKDRGGDIHEQFF
TRBV19	TRBD1	-	TRBJ1-6	TGTGCCAGTAGTCCCGGGACAGGGACGTATAATTCACCCCTCCACTTT	CASSPGTGTYNSPLHF
TRBV29-1	-	-	TRBJ2-7	TGCAGCGTTGTCAGGGGAGACGGTTACGAGCAGTACTTC	CSVVRGDGYEQYF
TRBV18	TRBD1	-	TRBJ2-7	TGTGCCAGCTCGGTTCGAGGGACAGAAGCCTACGAGCAGTACTTC	CASSVRGTEAYEQYF
TRBV2	-	-	TRBJ2-6	TGTGCCAGCTGTCGCGGGGACTCTGGTGCCAACGTCCTGACTTTC	CASCRGDSGANVLTF
TRBV6-4	TRBD1	-	TRBJ1-5	TGTGCCAGCAGTACCGACAGGGGTAATCAGCCCCAGCATTTT	CASSTDRGNQPQHF
TRBV27	TRBD1	-	TRBJ2-1	TGTGCCAGCAGCCCTAGACAGGGAAGGGTAGATGAGCAGTTCTTC	CASSPRQGRVDEQFF
TRBV4-1	TRBD2	-	TRBJ2-5	TGCGCCAGCAGCCAAGATTTACTAGCGGGAGTATTGGGGCCTTTAGGGACCCAGTACTTC	CASSQDLLAGVLGPLGTQYF
TRBV5-4	-	once	TRBJ2-5	TGTGCCAGCAGCTTGGCCATTAGACAAGAGACCCAGTACTTC	CASSLAIRQETQYF
TRBV25-1	-	once	TRBJ2-1	TGTGCCAGCAGTGAACGCGGGGTCTACAATGAGCAGTTCTTC	CASSERGVYNEQFF
TRBV29-1	TRBD2	-	TRBJ2-7	TGCAGCGTTGCCCTAGCGGGGCCCGCCTACGAGCAGTACTTC	CSVALAGPAYEQYF
TRBV19	-	-	TRBJ1-5	TGTGCCAGTAGTATCAGAGGAGTCAATCAGCCCCAGCATTTT	CASSIRGVNQPQHF
TRBV6-1	TRBD1	-	TRBJ2-2	TGTGCCAGCCTCAGAGGGACAGAGAACACCGGGGAGCTGTTTTTT	CASLRGTENTGELFF
TRBV11-3	-	-	TRBJ2-1	TGTGCCAGCAGCTTAGATCTTGAGGGCCTCTACAATGAGCAGTTCTTC	CASSLDLEGLYNEQFF
TRBV30	-	-	TRBJ1-1	TGTGCCTGGAGAGGTGGCAGGGGAGCTACTGAAGCTTTCTTT	CAWRGGRGATEAFF
TRBV6-1	-	-	TRBJ1-1	TGTGCCAGCAGTCAGGGACTCCCGAACACTGAAGCTTTCTTT	CASSQGLPNTEAFF
TRBV27	-	-	TRBJ1-1	TGTGCCAGCAGCAAACCCCAGGGGACTGAAGCTTTCTTT	CASSKPQGTEAFF
TRBV5-1	TRBD2	once	TRBJ2-7	TGCGCCACCAGACAGCGGGAGGGCCCTTACGAGCAGTACTTC	CATRQREGPYEQYF
TRBV7-3	-	-	TRBJ2-3	TGTGCCAGCAGTCGACGAGGATATACGCAGTATTTT	CASSRRGYTQYF
TRBV5-4	TRBD1	-	TRBJ1-1	TGTGCCAGCAGCTTGACAGGGGGGAACACTGAAGCTTTCTTT	CASSLTGGNTEAFF
TRBV5-4	TRBD1	-	TRBJ2-2	TGTGCCAGCAGCTTGGTTGGACAGGGTAACACCGGGGAGCTGTTTTTT	CASSLVGQGNTGELFF
TRBV15	TRBD1	once	TRBJ1-1	TGTGCCACCAGCAGAGATAAGCACAGGGGGAGTGAAGCTTTCTTT	CATSRDKHRGSEAFF
TRBV11-2	TRBD1	-	TRBJ1-3	TGTGCCAGCAGCCCCCCGACAGGGGTGAGAGGAAACACCATATATTTT	CASSPPTGVRGNTIYF
TRBV14	-	few	TRBJ1-1	TGTGCCAGCAGCCAAGACCGTGGCAGGGTGGCTTTCTTT	CASSQDRGRVAFF
TRBV15	TRBD1	-	TRBJ2-5	TGTGCCACCAGCACCTCTGGGACAGGACAAGAGACCCAGTACTTC	CATSTSGTGQETQYF
TRBV7-3	TRBD2	-	TRBJ2-5	TGTGCCAGCAGCGAGGGGACTAGCGGGACGAAGACCCAGTACTTC	CASSEGTSGTKTQYF
TRBV6-5	-	-	TRBJ2-1	TGTGCCAGCAGTCGGGGGATCGCACTTACCAATGAGCAGTTCTTC	CASSRGIALTNEQFF
TRBV30	TRBD2	-	TRBJ2-3	TGTGCCTGGAGTCCATTGGCGGGAGGCCCAGATACGCAGTATTTT	CAWSPLAGGPDTQYF
TRBV5-4	-	-	TRBJ2-7	TGTGCCAGCAGCTTGGCAGGGATTGCCCACGAGCAGTACTTC	CASSLAGIAHEQYF
TRBV10-3	TRBD1	-	TRBJ1-1	TGTGCCATCAGTTCCAGGGGGACTGAAGCTTTCTTT	CAISSRGTEAFF
TRBV25-1	TRBD1	-	TRBJ2-7	TGTGCCAGCAGCTCCAGGGGATCCCGGGACAGAGAGTTCTACGAGCAGTACTTC	CASSSRGSRDREFYEQYF
TRBV7-2	-	-	TRBJ1-4	TGTGCCAGCAGCCACCTCCCGGGGGGACCCGGCAATGAAAAACTGTTTTTT	CASSHLPGGPGNEKLFF
TRBV19	TRBD1	-	TRBJ2-7	TGTGCCAGTAGACCCACCGGGACAGGGGAGTTCCACGAGCAGTACTTC	CASRPTGTGEFHEQYF
TRBV5-1	TRBD1	-	TRBJ2-3	TGCGCCAGCAGCGTAATTAGACAGGGTTTAGATACGCAGTATTTT	CASSVIRQGLDTQYF